The 26 T cell receptor beta chains listed next were all sequenced from one sample in a study of shared clonotypes between healthy human individuals (dated by TCRdb to the early 2020s). The protocol used for the library was the immunoSEQ multiplex PCR assay. As stored in TCRdb, this immuneACCESS dataset retains in-frame rearrangements with V and J assigned. A fraction of the clones does not appear; measured against another copy, unresolved V genes explain less than half of the discrepancy, and the remainder lacks a known reason. The sample table records over 2,000,000 clones; 93% of these occur just once. In total, the top ten clones hold roughly 1.7% of the sample. CD8 naive samples consisted of CD45RO-negative cells that were positively selected for CCR7, yielding a CD45RA+CCR7+ population without TemRA cells. The material sequenced was naive CD8+ T cells from PBMCs. Sample cell subset or site, as interpreted from the label and publication: CD45RA+CCR7+. The source is a man younger than 30 in good health. Some clones in this sample may be carry-over from other donors' samples.

V and J are TRBV7-9 and TRBJ2-7; tentatively, D is TRBD2 (6 bases). The CDR3 is made up of 13 amino acids. With 5 bases removed from V and 6 bases from J, the gap between germline ends came to 14 bases. The germline V gene has CDR1 SEHNR and CDR2 FQNEAQ (reference sequence). CDR3 DNA: TGTGCCAGCAGCCCCCGACTAGGTCGCGAGCAGTACTTC. As protein: CASSPRLGREQYF.

The chain combines TRBV28 with TRBJ2-1, with 11 bases fitting TRBD2. This CDR3 has 17 amino acids. Germline CDR1 and CDR2: MDHEN and SYDVKM. Germline trimming cut 4 bases from V and 7 bases from J; bases unmatched to any gene: 12. In DNA, the CDR3 is TGTGCCAGCAGTTGGGGTGATACTAGCGGGAGTAGGAATGAGCAGTTCTTC. This sequence encodes CASSWGDTSGSRNEQFF.

The chain couples TRBV9 to TRBJ2-3, with TRBD1 identical over 9 bases. V shed 3 bases and J 5 bases; nucleotides not matched to a gene: 10. This CDR3 has 16 residues. Germline V gives CDR1 SGDLS, CDR2 YYNGEE. CDR3 bases: TGTGCCAGCAGCGCGCGAATACAGGGGGCTGTAGATACGCAGTATTTT. Residues: CASSARIQGAVDTQYF.

This chain joins TRBV27 and TRBJ2-7; D possibly uses TRBD1 or TRBD2 (5 bases each). The germline gives CDR1 MNHEY, CDR2 SMNVEV (reference sequence). This CDR3 is 15 amino acids long. V was shortened by 0 bases and J by 0 bases, with 9 bases between the two germline ends. The CDR3 sequence: CASSLSWDGSYEQYF. The CDR3 DNA sequence: TGTGCCAGCAGTTTATCGTGGGACGGCTCCTACGAGCAGTACTTC.

The J gene is TRBJ1-2, the V gene TRBV27; TRBD1 matches 9 bases. The CDR3 is 16 residues long. The germline CDR1 and CDR2 sequences are MNHEY and SMNVEV (reference sequence). V lost 2 bases and J lost 5; bases outside the gene matches: 9. CDR3 DNA sequence: TGTGCCAGCAGTTTAGGGATAGGGACAGGGCAGTATGGCTACACCTTC. It specifies CASSLGIGTGQYGYTF.

V gene TRBV14 combines with J gene TRBJ2-1, with TRBD2 matching 10 bases. Per the germline V gene, CDR1 is SGHDN and CDR2 is FVKESK. Losses at the gene ends were 1 base for V and 7 bases for J; bases not matched to a gene: 16. The CDR3 has 19 amino acids. Here the CDR3 reads CASSQVRSSGSLTGNEQFF. DNA of the CDR3: TGTGCCAGCAGCCAAGTTCGGTCTAGCGGGAGCCTAACAGGGAATGAGCAGTTCTTC.

The V call is TRBV7-9, the J call TRBJ2-7, with D possibly TRBD2 on 6 matching bases. The CDR3 sequence is 15 residues long. The V and J ends lost 0 bases and 3 bases respectively, with 12 bases between them. Per the germline V gene, CDR1 is SEHNR and CDR2 is FQNEAQ (reference sequence). CDR3 sequence reads: CASSLAPGLDYEQYF. CDR3 nucleotides: TGTGCCAGCAGCTTAGCTCCGGGACTTGACTACGAGCAGTACTTC.

The chain employs TRBV19 and TRBJ2-2; 8 bases match TRBD2. There are 17 residues in the CDR3. Looked up from germline, CDR1 is LNHDA and CDR2 is SQIVND (reference sequence). With V trimmed by 7 bases and J by 4 bases, 14 bases remained unmatched. CDR3 protein: CASIGRAESVRTGELFF. CDR3 DNA sequence: TGTGCCAGTATCGGGAGGGCGGAGTCAGTGCGCACCGGGGAGCTGTTTTTT.

The V call is TRBV5-8, the J call TRBJ2-7; D uncertain. Germline CDR1 reads SGHTS; CDR2 reads YDEGEE. The V end lost 6 bases, the J end lost 3 bases, and 4 bases lay between the germline ends. This CDR3 comprises 10 residues. This CDR3 reads CASMGYEQYF. CDR3 in DNA: TGTGCCAGCATGGGCTACGAGCAGTACTTC.

Note on this clone: Different DNA sequences within this sample yield the same CDR3. J is TRBJ2-3 and V is TRBV9; D is ambiguous. Germline loops: CDR1 SGDLS, CDR2 YYNGEE. V was trimmed by 0 bases and J by 5 bases, leaving 4 bases between them. The CDR3 has 12 amino acids. The CDR3, as DNA: TGTGCCAGCAGCGTAGCGGAAGATACGCAGTATTTT. Protein: CASSVAEDTQYF.

The gene calls are TRBV14 and TRBJ2-3; 12 nucleotides align to TRBD2. Germline V gene data show CDR1 as SGHDN and CDR2 as FVKESK. The CDR3 totals 16 residues. V gave up 4 bases and J gave up 2 bases; unmatched junction bases: 4. The CDR3 DNA reads as TGTGCCAGCAGCCGGACTAGCGGGACTAACACAGATACGCAGTATTTT. Amino acid sequence: CASSRTSGTNTDTQYF.

This chain uses TRBV6-1 with TRBJ2-7; TRBD2 might be the D (6 bases). The V end was cut by 6 bases, the J end by 1 base, with 13 bases between. Germline assignment: CDR1 MNHNS and CDR2 SASEGT. The CDR3 loop spans 14 amino acids. CDR3 DNA: TGTGCCAGCAGCCAGTCAGGAGGGTCCTACGAGCAGTACTTC. This gives the protein CASSQSGGSYEQYF.

The V gene is TRBV7-6, the J gene TRBJ2-2, with 10 bases that match TRBD2. This CDR3 spans 16 amino acids. The germline V gene encodes CDR1 SGHVS and CDR2 FNYEAQ. Unmatched junction bases numbered 7, after V lost 5 bases and J lost 4 bases. CDR3 region: CASSTGGTSATGELFF. As DNA, the CDR3 is TGTGCCAGCAGCACAGGGGGGACTAGCGCCACCGGGGAGCTGTTTTTT.

The CDR3 spells CATMSRDTDTQYF. The DNA for the CDR3 is TGTGCCACTATGAGTCGGGACACAGATACGCAGTATTTT. The rearrangement joins TRBV6-4 to TRBJ2-3; D perhaps matches TRBD2 (5 bases). The length of the CDR3 is 13 residues. Trimming pared 10 bases from V and 2 bases from J, leaving 13 bases between. Germline V gene lookup returns CDR1 MRHNA and CDR2 SNTAGT.

The rearrangement links TRBV10-2 to TRBJ1-1; possible D gene TRBD1, 5 bases. The V gene's germline CDR1 is WSHSY and CDR2 SAAADI. Trimming took off 8 bases at V and 0 bases at J, with 7 bases between the two ends. This CDR3 has 12 residues. This chain's CDR3 is CASQGMNTEAFF. The CDR3 DNA reads as TGCGCCAGCCAGGGAATGAACACTGAAGCTTTCTTT.

The chain combines TRBV14 with TRBJ1-2; D remains unclear. This CDR3 is built from 14 residues. The germline CDR1 and CDR2 sequences are SGHDN and FVKESK. Deletions cut 0 bases from V and 5 bases from J, with 10 bases between. CDR3: CASSQDGSLYGYTF. The CDR3 DNA sequence: TGTGCCAGCAGCCAAGATGGCAGTTTATATGGCTACACCTTC.

The chain has TRBV11-2 and TRBJ2-2, with 11 bases aligning to TRBD2. Germline-derived CDR1 and CDR2 are SGHAT and FQNNGV. The CDR3 contains 16 residues. The J segment lost 8 bases and the V segment lost 6 bases, leaving 11 bases of the junction unmatched. CDR3 nucleotides: TGTGCCAGCAGACTAAATAGCGGGAGGGCCTTTGGGGAGCTGTTTTTT. Protein sequence: CASRLNSGRAFGELFF.

The chain is built from TRBV11-2 and TRBJ2-1, with 11 bases matching TRBD2. Germline V gene lookup returns CDR1 SGHAT and CDR2 FQNNGV. The V and J ends lost 7 bases and 0 bases, in that order; junction bases with no gene match: 14. This CDR3 is built from 19 residues. CDR3 coding DNA: TGTGCCAGCACCGGGTTCGGGACTAGCGGACCGCGCTCCTACAATGAGCAGTTCTTC. Translated, it gives CASTGFGTSGPRSYNEQFF.

The genes are TRBV21-1 and TRBJ1-5; the D call of TRBD1 is as the table states it, not checked on the DNA. TRBV21-1 is recorded as a pseudogene. The CDR3 spans 17 residues. CDR3 in DNA: TGTGCCAGCAGCCCATTTAGGGGCGGATATAGCAATCAGCCCCAGCATTTT. This gives the protein CASSPFRGGYSNQPQHF.

This rearrangement joins TRBV9 to TRBJ2-3; 7 bases fit TRBD2. The CDR3 loop spans 15 amino acids. V trimming: 3 bases; J trimming: 5 bases; junction bases outside the gene matches: 9. Per the germline V gene, CDR1 is SGDLS and CDR2 is YYNGEE. CDR3 residues: CASSATWGTKDTQYF. CDR3 bases: TGTGCCAGCAGCGCGACATGGGGGACTAAAGATACGCAGTATTTT.

V and J are TRBV4-1 and TRBJ2-3; D is ambiguous. V lost 5 bases and J lost 6, with 9 bases in between. Germline-derived CDR1 and CDR2 are MGHRA and YSYEKL. The CDR3 covers 12 residues. The DNA for the CDR3 is TGCGCCAGCAGCTTTAGCAGGGATACGCAGTATTTT. It specifies CASSFSRDTQYF.

CDR3 amino acids: CASSVTSGRDYNEQFF. In nucleotides, the CDR3 is TGTGCCAGCAGCGTAACTAGCGGCAGAGATTACAATGAGCAGTTCTTC. The chain recombines TRBV7-8 with TRBJ2-1, with TRBD2 matching over 8 bases. The germline CDR1 and CDR2 sequences are SGHVS and FQNEAQ. This CDR3 has 16 amino acids. The V segment lost 5 bases and the J segment 4 bases; nucleotides outside the gene matches: 10.

This chain connects TRBV11-2 to TRBJ1-1; TRBD1 is a possible D gene (6 bases). This CDR3 contains 13 residues. The germline V gene has CDR1 SGHAT and CDR2 FQNNGV. V lost 7 bases, J lost 2 bases, and 11 bases lay in between. The CDR3 DNA is TGTGCCAGCACCAGGACAGCTAACACTGAAGCTTTCTTT. Translation gives CASTRTANTEAFF.

This clone was counted a single time. The chain recombines TRBV27 with TRBJ2-3; no clear D. The CDR3 is made up of 14 amino acids. Trimming removed 6 bases at V and 4 bases at J, with 14 bases between. Germline V lookup: CDR1 MNHEY, CDR2 SMNVEV (reference sequence). The CDR3 DNA follows: TGTGCCAGCAGCCGATATAAGAGGCCAGATACGCAGTATTTT. Translated: CASSRYKRPDTQYF.

Points on this clone: This sample also contains other DNA sequences that code for the same CDR3. The gene calls are TRBV7-8 and TRBJ1-5; 7 bases fit TRBD1. The CDR3 runs 13 residues. J was trimmed by 0 bases and V by 8 bases; bases with no gene match: 1. CDR1 is SGHVS, CDR2 FQNEAQ, per germline. The CDR3 DNA reads TGTGCCAGCCGACAGGGTAGCAATCAGCCCCAGCATTTT. It specifies CASRQGSNQPQHF.

This chain joins TRBV27 and TRBJ2-7; possible D gene TRBD1, 6 bases. V shed 6 bases and J shed 0 bases, with 15 bases lying between them. The CDR3 runs to 15 residues. Germline V CDR1 and CDR2: MNHEY, SMNVEV (reference sequence). Here the CDR3 reads CASRQRDTSSYEQYF. The CDR3, as DNA: TGTGCCAGCAGACAGAGGGACACGAGCTCCTACGAGCAGTACTTC.